The present TCR beta chain was sequenced within a study of lung T cells in sarcoidosis with Löfgren's syndrome. MiXCR was run by TCRdb on the reads, yielding one entry per CDR3 protein. The sample shows about 9,400 distinct CDR3 sequences, just under 20% of them seen only once. V shed 6 bases and J shed 7 bases, with 18 bases lying between them. From germline, CDR1 is SGHVS and CDR2 FNYEAQ. The CDR3 covers 14 residues. A few counts support this clonotype. It is likely a read error, because the conserved phenylalanine at the end of the CDR3 is missing. The receptor comes from a human donor with sarcoidosis (Löfgren's syndrome or another form), or a control subject (not recorded which). Sequencing was done on a sample of CD4+ T cells from bronchoalveolar lavage. V usage is TRBV7-6 and J usage is TRBJ2-5; TRBD1 or TRBD2 may be the D gene (5 bases each). The CDR3, as DNA: TGTGCCAGCAGGCTGGGGGTAGCTGAAGGGACCCAGTACCTC. Protein product: CASRLGVAEGTQYL.